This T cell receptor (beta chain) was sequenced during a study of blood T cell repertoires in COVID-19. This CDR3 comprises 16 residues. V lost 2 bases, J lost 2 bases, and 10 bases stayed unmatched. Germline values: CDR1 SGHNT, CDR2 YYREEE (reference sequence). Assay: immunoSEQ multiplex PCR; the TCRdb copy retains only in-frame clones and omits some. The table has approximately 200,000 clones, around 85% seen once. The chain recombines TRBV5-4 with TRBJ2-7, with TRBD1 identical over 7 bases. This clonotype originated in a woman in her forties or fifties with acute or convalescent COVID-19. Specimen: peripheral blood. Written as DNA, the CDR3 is TGTGCCAGCAGCTTTGGGAGCGAGGACAGGACCTACGAGCAGTACTTC. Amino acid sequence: CASSFGSEDRTYEQYF. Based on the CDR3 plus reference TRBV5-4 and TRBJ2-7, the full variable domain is ETGVTQSPTHLIKTRGQQVTLRCSSQSGHNTVSWYQQALGQGPQFIFQYYREEENGRGNFPPRFSGLQFPNYSSELNVNALELDDSALYLCASSFGSEDRTYEQYFGPGTRLTVT.